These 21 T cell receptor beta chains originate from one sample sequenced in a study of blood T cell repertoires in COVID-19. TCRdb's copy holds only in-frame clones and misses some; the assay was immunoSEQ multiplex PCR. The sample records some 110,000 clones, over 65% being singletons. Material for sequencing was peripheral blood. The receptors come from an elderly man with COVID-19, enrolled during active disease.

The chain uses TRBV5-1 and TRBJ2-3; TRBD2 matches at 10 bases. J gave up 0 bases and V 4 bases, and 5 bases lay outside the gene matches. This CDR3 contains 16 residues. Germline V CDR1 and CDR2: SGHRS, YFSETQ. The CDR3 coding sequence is TGCGCCAGCAGCCCAGGACTAGCGGCAAGCACAGATACGCAGTATTTT. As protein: CASSPGLAASTDTQYF.

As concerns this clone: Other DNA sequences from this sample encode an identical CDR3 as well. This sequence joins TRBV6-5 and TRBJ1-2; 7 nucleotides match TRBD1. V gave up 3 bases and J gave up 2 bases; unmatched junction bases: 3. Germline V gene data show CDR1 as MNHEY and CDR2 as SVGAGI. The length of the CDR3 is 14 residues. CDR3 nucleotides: TGTGCCAGCAGTTATTCCAGGGGGAACTATGGCTACACCTTC. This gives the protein CASSYSRGNYGYTF.

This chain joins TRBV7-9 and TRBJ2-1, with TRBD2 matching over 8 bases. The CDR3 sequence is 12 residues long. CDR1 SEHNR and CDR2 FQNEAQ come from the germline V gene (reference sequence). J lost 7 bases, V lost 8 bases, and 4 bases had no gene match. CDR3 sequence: CASEIAGNEQFF. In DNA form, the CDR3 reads TGTGCCAGCGAGATAGCGGGAAATGAGCAGTTCTTC. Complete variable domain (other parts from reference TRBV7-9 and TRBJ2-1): DTGVSQNPRHKITKRGQNVTFRCDPISEHNRLYWYRQTLGQGPEFLTYFQNEAQLEKSRLLSDRFSAERPKGSFSTLEIQRTEQGDSAMYLCASEIAGNEQFFGPGTRLTVL.

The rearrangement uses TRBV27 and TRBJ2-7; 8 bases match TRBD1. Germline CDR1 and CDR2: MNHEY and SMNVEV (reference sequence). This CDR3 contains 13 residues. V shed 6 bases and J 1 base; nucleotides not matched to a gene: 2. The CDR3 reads CASSRTGSYEQYF. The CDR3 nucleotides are TGTGCCAGCAGCCGGACAGGGTCCTACGAGCAGTACTTC.

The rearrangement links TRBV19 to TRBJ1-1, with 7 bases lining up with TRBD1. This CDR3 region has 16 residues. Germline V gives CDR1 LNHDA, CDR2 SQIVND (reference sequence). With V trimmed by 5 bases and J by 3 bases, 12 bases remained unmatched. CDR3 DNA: TGTGCCAGTAGTCCCGTACAGGGGAGGCAGGACACTGAAGCTTTCTTT. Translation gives CASSPVQGRQDTEAFF.

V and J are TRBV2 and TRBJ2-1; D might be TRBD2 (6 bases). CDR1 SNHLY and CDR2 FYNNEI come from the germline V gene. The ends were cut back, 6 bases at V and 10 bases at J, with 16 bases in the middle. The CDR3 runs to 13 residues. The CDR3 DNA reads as TGTGCCAGCAGGGAGGGCCCCCTTGGGGAGCAGTTCTTC. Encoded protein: CASREGPLGEQFF.

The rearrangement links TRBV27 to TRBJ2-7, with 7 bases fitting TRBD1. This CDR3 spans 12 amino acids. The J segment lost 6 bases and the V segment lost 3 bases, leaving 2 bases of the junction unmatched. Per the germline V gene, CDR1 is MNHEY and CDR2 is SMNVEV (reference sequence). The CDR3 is CASSLTGSEQYF. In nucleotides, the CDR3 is TGTGCCAGCAGTTTGACAGGGTCCGAGCAGTACTTC.

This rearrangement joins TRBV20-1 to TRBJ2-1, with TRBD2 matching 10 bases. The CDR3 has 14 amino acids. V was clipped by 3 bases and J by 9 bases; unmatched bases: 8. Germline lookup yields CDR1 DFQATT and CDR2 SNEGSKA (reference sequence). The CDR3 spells CSASWSSGRVEQFF. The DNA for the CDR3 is TGCAGTGCTAGTTGGTCTAGCGGGAGAGTTGAGCAGTTCTTC.

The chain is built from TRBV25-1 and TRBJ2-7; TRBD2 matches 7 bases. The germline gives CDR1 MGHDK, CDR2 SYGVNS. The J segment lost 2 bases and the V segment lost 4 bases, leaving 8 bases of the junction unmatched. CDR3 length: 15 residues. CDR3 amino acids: CASSGNSGLAYEQYF. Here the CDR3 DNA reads TGTGCCAGCAGTGGGAATAGCGGGTTAGCCTACGAGCAGTACTTC.

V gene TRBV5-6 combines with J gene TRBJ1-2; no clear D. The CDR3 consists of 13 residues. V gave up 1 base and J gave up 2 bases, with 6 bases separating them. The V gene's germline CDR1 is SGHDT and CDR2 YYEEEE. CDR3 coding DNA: TGTGCCAGCAGCTTGACCGCGAACTATGGCTACACCTTC. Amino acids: CASSLTANYGYTF.

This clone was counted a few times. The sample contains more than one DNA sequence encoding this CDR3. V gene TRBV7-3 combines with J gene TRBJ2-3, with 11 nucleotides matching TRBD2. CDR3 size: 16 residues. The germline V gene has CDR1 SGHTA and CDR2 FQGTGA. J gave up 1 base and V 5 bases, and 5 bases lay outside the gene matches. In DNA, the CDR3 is TGTGCCAGCAGCCCAGGACTAGCGGGTGGCACAGATACGCAGTATTTT. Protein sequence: CASSPGLAGGTDTQYF.

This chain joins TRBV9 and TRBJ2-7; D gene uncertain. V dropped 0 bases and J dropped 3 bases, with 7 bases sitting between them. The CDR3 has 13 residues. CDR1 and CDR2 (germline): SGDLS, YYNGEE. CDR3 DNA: TGTGCCAGCAGCGTAGGACTTGGCTACGAGCAGTACTTC. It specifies CASSVGLGYEQYF.

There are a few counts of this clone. The CDR3 sequence is CASCIARNEQFF. The CDR3 coding sequence is TGTGCCAGCTGCATAGCGCGCAATGAGCAGTTCTTC. This chain uses TRBV28 with TRBJ2-1; TRBD2 might be the D (5 bases). The CDR3 covers 12 residues. CDR1 is MDHEN and CDR2 is SYDVKM in the germline V gene. V lost 8 bases and J lost 6, with 11 bases in between.

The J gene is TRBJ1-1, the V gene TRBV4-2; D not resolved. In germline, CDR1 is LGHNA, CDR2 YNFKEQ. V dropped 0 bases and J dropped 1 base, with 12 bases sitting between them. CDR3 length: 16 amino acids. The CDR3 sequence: CASSQEVILANTEAFF. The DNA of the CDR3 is TGTGCCAGCAGCCAAGAAGTAATTTTGGCGAACACTGAAGCTTTCTTT.

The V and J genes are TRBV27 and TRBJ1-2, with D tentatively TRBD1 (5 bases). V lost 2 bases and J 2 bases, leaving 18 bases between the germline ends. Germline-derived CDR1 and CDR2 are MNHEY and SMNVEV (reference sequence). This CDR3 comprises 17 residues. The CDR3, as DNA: TGTGCCAGCAGTTTAAAGGGCCAGGGCTACCTCAACTATGGCTACACCTTC. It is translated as CASSLKGQGYLNYGYTF.

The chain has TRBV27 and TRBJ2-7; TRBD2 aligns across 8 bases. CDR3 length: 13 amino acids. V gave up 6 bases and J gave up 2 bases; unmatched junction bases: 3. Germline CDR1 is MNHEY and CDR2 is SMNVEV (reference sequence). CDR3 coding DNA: TGTGCCAGCAGCCGAGCGGGAGCCTACGAGCAGTACTTC. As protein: CASSRAGAYEQYF.

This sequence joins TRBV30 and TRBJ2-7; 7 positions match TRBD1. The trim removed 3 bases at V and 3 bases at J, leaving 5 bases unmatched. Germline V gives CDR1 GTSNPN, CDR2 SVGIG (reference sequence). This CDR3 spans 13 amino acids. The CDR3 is CAWSRWDSYEQYF. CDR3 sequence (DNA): TGTGCCTGGAGCCGCTGGGACAGCTACGAGCAGTACTTC.

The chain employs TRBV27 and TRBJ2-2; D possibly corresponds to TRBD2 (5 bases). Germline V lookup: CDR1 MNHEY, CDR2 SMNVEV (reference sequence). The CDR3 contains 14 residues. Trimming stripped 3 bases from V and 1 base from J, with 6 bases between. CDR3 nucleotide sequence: TGTGCCAGCAGTTTCGGGGTGAACACCGGGGAGCTGTTTTTT. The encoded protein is CASSFGVNTGELFF.

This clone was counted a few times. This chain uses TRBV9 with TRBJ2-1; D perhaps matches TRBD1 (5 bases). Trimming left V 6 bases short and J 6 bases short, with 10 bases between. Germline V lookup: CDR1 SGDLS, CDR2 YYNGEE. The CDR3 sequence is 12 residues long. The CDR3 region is CASKGPGNEQFF. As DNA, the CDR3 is TGTGCCAGCAAGGGGCCGGGCAATGAGCAGTTCTTC.

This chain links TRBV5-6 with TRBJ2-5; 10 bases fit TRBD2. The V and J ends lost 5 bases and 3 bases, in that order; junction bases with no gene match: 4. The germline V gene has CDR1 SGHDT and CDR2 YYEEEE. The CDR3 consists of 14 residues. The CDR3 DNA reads TGTGCCAGCAGGCCCACTAGCGGGGAAGAGACCCAGTACTTC. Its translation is CASRPTSGEETQYF.

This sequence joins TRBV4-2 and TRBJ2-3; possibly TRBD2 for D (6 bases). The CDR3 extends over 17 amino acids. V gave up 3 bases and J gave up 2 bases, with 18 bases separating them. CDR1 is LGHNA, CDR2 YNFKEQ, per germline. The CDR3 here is CASSQEWEAGHTDTQYF. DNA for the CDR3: TGTGCCAGCAGCCAGGAATGGGAGGCAGGGCACACAGATACGCAGTATTTT.